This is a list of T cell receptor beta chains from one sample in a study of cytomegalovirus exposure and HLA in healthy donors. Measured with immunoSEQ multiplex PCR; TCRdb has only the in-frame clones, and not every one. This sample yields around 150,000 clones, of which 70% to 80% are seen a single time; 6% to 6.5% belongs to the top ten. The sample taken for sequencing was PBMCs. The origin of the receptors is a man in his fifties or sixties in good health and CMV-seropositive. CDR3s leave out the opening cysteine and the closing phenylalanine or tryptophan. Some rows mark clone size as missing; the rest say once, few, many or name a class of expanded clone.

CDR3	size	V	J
ASSPPGGGGQTQY	few	TRBV28	TRBJ2-5
ASSEQQSYNSPLH	once	TRBV6-1	TRBJ1-6
SSSLGQGADTGELF	few	TRBV7-9	TRBJ2-2
SAGGLSNEKLF	few	TRBV29-1	TRBJ1-4
ASSYDRTSGRNANTGELF	NA	TRBV5-4	TRBJ2-2
ASSLRSGKSYEQY	NA	TRBV7-3	TRBJ2-7
ASSGQVWEQY	NA	TRBV2	TRBJ2-5
ASSYYRGNTEAF	NA	TRBV28	TRBJ1-1
AISESLDSPYEQY	NA	TRBV10-3	TRBJ2-7
ASSLARAGVTEAF	NA	TRBV11-1	TRBJ1-1
ASSPAGSSGNNEQF	NA	TRBV2	TRBJ2-1
SSSTREGGRARETQY	few	TRBV7-9	TRBJ2-5
ASSTGQGFTEAF	NA	TRBV19	TRBJ1-1
ASSLRSGTSYEQY	few	TRBV5-5	TRBJ2-7
ASSLTTSGTPEQF	NA	TRBV7-8	TRBJ2-1
STTNDGAVQY	few	TRBV7-9	TRBJ2-7
ASSSWTGTTNEKLF	NA	TRBV5-6	TRBJ1-4
ASVHSQGATGEQY	NA	TRBV28	TRBJ2-5
ATSSDRNTEAF	NA	TRBV15	TRBJ1-1
ASSSGTSGSTDTQY	once	TRBV28	TRBJ2-3
ASGLAGLHSYNEQF	NA	TRBV28	TRBJ2-1
ASSSSDKHNEQF	NA	TRBV7-6	TRBJ2-1
ASRPREVNTEAF	once	TRBV5-1	TRBJ1-1
AWGTGTGPSPLH	NA	TRBV30	TRBJ1-6
ASSLPAGGYEQY	NA	TRBV5-1	TRBJ2-7
ASSQYGQGFYEQY	once	TRBV19	TRBJ2-7
ASSLGRGFSPLH	NA	TRBV7-9	TRBJ1-6